These T cell receptor beta chains were read from a single sample in a study of T cell changes during pregnancy in multiple sclerosis. Clones were sequenced by immunoSEQ multiplex PCR, and TCRdb holds only the in-frame ones, with some missing. The data contain over 50,000 clones, approximately 90% of them seen just once; the ten biggest clones take up under 5.5%. Sequencing was carried out using peripheral blood from another person, used as feeder cells. The receptors were sampled from a human donor whose cells served as feeder cells for cultures in a pregnancy study. The CDR3 runs from the conserved cysteine through the conserved F or W. D genes are given only for firm matches.

J: TRBJ2-3
D: TRBD1
length: 13
V: TRBV5-4
CDR3: CASSPDRVDTQYF

J: TRBJ1-2
D: TRBD1
length: 14
V: TRBV14
CDR3: CASSPRQGSYGYTF

J: TRBJ2-7
D: -
length: 14
V: TRBV7-9
CDR3: CASSSRDLTYEQYF

J: TRBJ2-5
D: -
length: 14
V: TRBV7-7
CDR3: CASSSTGLQETQYF

J: TRBJ1-4
D: TRBD1
length: 14
V: TRBV4-1
CDR3: CASSQVTGVEKLFF

J: TRBJ2-5
D: TRBD2
length: 15
V: TRBV5-8
CDR3: CASSLLVAGSETQYF

J: TRBJ2-5
D: TRBD2
length: 17
V: TRBV7-7
CDR3: CASSTGLAGGKRETQYF

J: TRBJ1-1
D: -
length: 14
V: TRBV5-1
CDR3: CASSLTGTNTEAFF

J: TRBJ1-1
D: -
length: 11
V: TRBV29-1
CDR3: CSVARNTEAFF

J: TRBJ1-6
D: -
length: 17
V: TRBV5-1
CDR3: CASSGDGQSSYNSPLHF

J: TRBJ1-2
D: -
length: 14
V: TRBV7-3
CDR3: CASSVTGTKDGYTF

J: TRBJ2-7
D: -
length: 15
V: TRBV6-1
CDR3: CASLPVPESSYEQYF

J: TRBJ2-6
D: TRBD1
length: 19
V: TRBV13
CDR3: CASSLRQGEGNSGANVLTF

J: TRBJ1-1
D: -
length: 15
V: TRBV9
CDR3: CASSPRTGVSAEAFF

J: TRBJ1-4
D: TRBD1
length: 17
V: TRBV28
CDR3: CASSPGQGRKGGEKLFF

J: TRBJ2-3
D: -
length: 14
V: TRBV30
CDR3: CAWSVWGSTDTQYF

J: TRBJ2-7
D: TRBD2
length: 14
V: TRBV4-1
CDR3: CASSRLAGEREQYF

J: TRBJ2-1
D: -
length: 17
V: TRBV19
CDR3: CASSDITGTAAYNEQFF

J: TRBJ1-2
D: TRBD1
length: 15
V: TRBV7-2
CDR3: CASSLVGGGNYGYTF

J: TRBJ2-3
D: -
length: 13
V: TRBV19
CDR3: CASSLRASDTQYF

J: TRBJ2-1
D: TRBD1
length: 13
V: TRBV14
CDR3: CASSQLGTADQFF

J: TRBJ2-1
D: -
length: 12
V: TRBV6-6
CDR3: CASKPGGNEQFF

J: TRBJ2-3
D: -
length: 14
V: TRBV7-9
CDR3: CASISLASTDTQYF

J: TRBJ1-6
D: -
length: 14
V: TRBV5-1
CDR3: CASSSDPMDSPLHF

J: TRBJ2-1
D: -
length: 15
V: TRBV6-6
CDR3: CASNPRASSYNEQFF

J: TRBJ2-1
D: TRBD2
length: 17
V: TRBV6-4
CDR3: CASSDSGTSGDYNEQFF

J: TRBJ2-3
D: -
length: 13
V: TRBV7-9
CDR3: CASSLGFADTQYF

J: TRBJ1-1
D: -
length: 14
V: TRBV5-1
CDR3: CASSQTTGNTEAFF

J: TRBJ1-3
D: -
length: 16
V: TRBV7-9
CDR3: CASSPPIQGSGNTIYF

J: TRBJ1-1
D: TRBD1
length: 17
V: TRBV5-1
CDR3: CASSLGTGGGRNTEAFF

J: TRBJ2-3
D: -
length: 15
V: TRBV7-6
CDR3: CASSSQAGLGYTQYF

J: TRBJ2-2
D: TRBD2
length: 18
V: TRBV11-2
CDR3: CASSLEPRGGTNTGELFF

J: TRBJ1-1
D: -
length: 12
V: TRBV10-3
CDR3: CAISELGAEAFF

J: TRBJ2-3
D: -
length: 16
V: TRBV30
CDR3: CAWSPGGTYSTDTQYF

J: TRBJ1-6
D: -
length: 14
V: TRBV5-6
CDR3: CASSLGSSYSPLHF

J: TRBJ2-7
D: TRBD1
length: 17
V: TRBV28
CDR3: CASSLGWGQGPSYEQYF

J: TRBJ2-7
D: -
length: 15
V: TRBV4-1
CDR3: CASSPPGGPAYEQYF

J: TRBJ1-4
D: TRBD1
length: 15
V: TRBV9
CDR3: CASSVGQGTVEKLFF

J: TRBJ1-4
D: TRBD1
length: 15
V: TRBV6-5
CDR3: CASRRGQGGDEKLFF

J: TRBJ1-1
D: -
length: 13
V: TRBV27
CDR3: CASSFWRNTEAFF

J: TRBJ1-6
D: -
length: 13
V: TRBV19
CDR3: CASRNTRGVALHF

J: TRBJ2-2
D: -
length: 15
V: TRBV2
CDR3: CASQVLGGATGELFF

J: TRBJ2-3
D: TRBD2
length: 15
V: TRBV5-6
CDR3: CASSLWREATDTQYF

J: TRBJ1-4
D: TRBD1
length: 16
V: TRBV19
CDR3: CASSNPSDRVNEKLFF

J: TRBJ1-1
D: -
length: 15
V: TRBV7-8
CDR3: CASSLPGTYNTEAFF

J: TRBJ1-1
D: -
length: 14
V: TRBV6-6
CDR3: CASSFRVLNTEAFF